The next 21 T cell receptor beta chains were all read from a single sample in a study of T cells in Graves' hyperthyroidism and ophthalmopathy. The CDR3 regions of TCR beta were amplified from RNA transcripts. The HTBI primer set served for first-round RT-PCR of the TCR CDR3. TCRdb re-analysed the multiplex PCR reads in MiXCR, keeping a single row per CDR3 protein. The sample carries hundreds of thousands of distinct CDR3 sequences, over 15% recorded once. What was sequenced was blood. The source of these receptors is a woman aged 60-75 years with Graves' ophthalmopathy.

In its sample, this clonotype was seen a few times. CDR3 bases: TGTGCCAGCAGCTTAGTCAAGTCGGGGAATCAGCCCCAGCATTTT. It yields the protein CASSLVKSGNQPQHF. This sequence joins TRBV7-2 and TRBJ1-5, with unresolved D. Trimming pared 1 base from V and 4 bases from J, leaving 11 bases between. CDR3 length: 15 residues. The germline V gene encodes CDR1 SGHTA and CDR2 FQGNSA.

The chain carries TRBV29-1 and TRBJ2-3; no reliable D call. The CDR3 loop spans 14 amino acids. Between the trimmed V and J ends, which lost 3 bases and 4 bases, there was a span of 14 bases. Per the germline V gene, CDR1 is SQVTM and CDR2 is ANQGSEA. The CDR3 is CSVDEGFGPDTQYF. The DNA for the CDR3 is TGCAGCGTTGATGAAGGCTTCGGGCCAGATACGCAGTATTTT.

The rearrangement links TRBV7-9 to TRBJ1-2; D is perhaps TRBD1 (5 bases). There are 14 residues in the CDR3. Germline V gene lookup returns CDR1 SEHNR and CDR2 FQNEAQ (reference sequence). Between the trimmed V and J ends, which lost 4 bases and 5 bases, there was a span of 14 bases. This chain's CDR3 is CASSSWDVPYGYTF. CDR3 in DNA: TGTGCCAGCAGCTCCTGGGACGTCCCGTATGGCTACACCTTC.

Comments on this clonotype: Possible read error: a much larger clone is one base away. No conserved phenylalanine or tryptophan is present at the end of the CDR3, so a read error is the likely explanation. This chain connects TRBV27 to TRBJ1-5; D unresolved. Looked up from germline, CDR1 is MNHEY and CDR2 is SMNVEV (reference sequence). The CDR3 has 16 amino acids. Trimming removed 5 bases from V and 11 bases from J, with 25 bases in between. The CDR3 DNA reads TGTGCCAGCAGTCCACTTGCCCCCGTTTCGGTTTGGGCCCAGCATCTT. It is translated as CASSPLAPVSVWAQHL.

V and J are TRBV25-1 and TRBJ2-1; 13 bases line up with TRBD2. Per the germline V gene, CDR1 is MGHDK and CDR2 is SYGVNS. The V gene end was trimmed by 8 bases and the J gene end by 6 bases; junction bases not matched to a gene: 16. The length of the CDR3 is 18 residues. CDR3 region: CASSRNSSLAGGSNEQFF. Written as DNA, the CDR3 is TGTGCCAGCTCCCGAAATTCTTCACTAGCGGGAGGGTCCAATGAGCAGTTCTTC.

CDR3 sequence: CASSSQVAGESYNEQFF. For the CDR3, the DNA is TGTGCCAGCAGTAGTCAGGTAGCGGGAGAGTCCTACAATGAGCAGTTCTTC. The chain carries TRBV7-8 and TRBJ2-1; 9 bases are a match to TRBD2. Germline trimming cut 6 bases from V and 1 base from J; bases unmatched to any gene: 10. CDR1 is SGHVS and CDR2 is FQNEAQ in the germline V gene. The CDR3 extends over 17 amino acids. The complete variable domain, with remaining parts taken from reference TRBV7-8 and TRBJ2-1, reads GAGVSQSPRYKVAKRGQDVALRCDPISGHVSLFWYQQALGQGPEFLTYFQNEAQLDKSGLPSDRFFAERPEGSVSTLKIQRTQQEDSAVYLCASSSQVAGESYNEQFFGPGTRLTVL.

About this clonotype itself: This may stem from a read error, because a much larger clone lies one nucleotide away. The chain recombines TRBV28 with TRBJ2-5; TRBD1 agrees at 9 bases. Trimming removed 5 bases from V and 9 bases from J; junction bases left unmatched: 7. Germline CDR1 is MDHEN and CDR2 is SYDVKM. This CDR3 has 13 residues. CDR3 amino acids: CASSGQGTEAQYF. The CDR3 bases are TGTGCCAGCAGTGGACAGGGGACTGAGGCCCAGTACTTC.

This clonotype was counted ten times or more. The chain employs TRBV20-1 and TRBJ2-7; 7 bases are a match to TRBD2. This CDR3 has 14 residues. Germline V gene sequence: CDR1 DFQATT, CDR2 SNEGSKA (reference sequence). V trimming: 3 bases; J trimming: 1 base; junction bases outside the gene matches: 6. CDR3 in amino acids: CSASRPSGSYEQYF. The CDR3, as DNA: TGCAGTGCTAGTAGGCCTAGCGGATCCTACGAGCAGTACTTC.

The chain carries TRBV18 and TRBJ2-7; 7 bases are a match to TRBD2. V lost 3 bases, J lost 0 bases, and 8 bases stayed unmatched. The CDR3 loop spans 16 amino acids. CDR1 is KGHSH, CDR2 LQKENI, per germline. The CDR3 nucleotides are TGTGCCAGCTCACCGAACAGCGGGACCCTCTCCTACGAGCAGTACTTC. This codes for CASSPNSGTLSYEQYF. The entire variable domain, with the rest obtained from reference TRBV18 and TRBJ2-7, is as follows: NAGVMQNPRHLVRRRGQEARLRCSPMKGHSHVYWYRQLPEEGLKFMVYLQKENIIDESGMPKERFSAEFPKEGPSILRIQQVVRGDSAAYFCASSPNSGTLSYEQYFGPGTRLTVT.

This clonotype has ten or more counts. The chain carries TRBV20-1 and TRBJ1-3, with a weak D call TRBD1 (5 bases). Deletions cut 2 bases from V and 0 bases from J, with 8 bases between. Germline CDR1 reads DFQATT; CDR2 reads SNEGSKA (reference sequence). This CDR3 is built from 14 residues. CDR3 in DNA: TGCAGTGCTAGACTGGGGGACTCTGGAAACACCATATATTTT. Encoded protein: CSARLGDSGNTIYF.

This clonotype came up a few times. The chain couples TRBV14 to TRBJ1-6, with TRBD1 matching 8 bases. The CDR3 extends over 15 amino acids. Germline lookup yields CDR1 SGHDN and CDR2 FVKESK. With 1 base clipped from V and 6 bases from J, the junction kept 2 bases outside the gene matches. The CDR3: CASSQGQGSNSPLHF. CDR3 sequence (DNA): TGTGCCAGCAGCCAAGGACAGGGGAGTAATTCACCCCTCCACTTT.

In this sample, this clonotype turned up a few times. The V call is TRBV5-1, the J call TRBJ1-6; D remains ambiguous. Per the germline V gene, CDR1 is SGHRS and CDR2 is YFSETQ. This CDR3 is built from 15 residues. Trimming removed 4 bases from V and 7 bases from J, with 15 bases in between. CDR3 sequence reads: CASSRLGSTNSPLHF. DNA for the CDR3: TGCGCCAGCAGCCGTCTAGGGTCAACAAATTCACCCCTCCACTTT.

The chain has TRBV4-1 and TRBJ1-6; tentatively, D is TRBD1 (6 bases). Germline V gives CDR1 MGHRA, CDR2 YSYEKL. Trimming took 3 bases from V and 14 from J, leaving 17 bases between them. The CDR3 length is 14 residues. DNA of the CDR3: TGCGCCAGCAGCCACGTTGGGGGCCTAAGTACCCTCCACTTT. Its translation is CASSHVGGLSTLHF.

The chain uses TRBV29-1 and TRBJ2-7, with D tentatively TRBD2 (6 bases). The ends were cut back, 6 bases at V and 4 bases at J, with 19 bases in the middle. CDR3 length equals 14 residues. The germline gives CDR1 SQVTM, CDR2 ANQGSEA. CDR3 sequence (DNA): TGCAGCGTAACCGTGGGACTCCCTGGGTACGAGCAGTACTTC. It yields the protein CSVTVGLPGYEQYF.

The chain carries TRBV6-2 or TRBV6-3 and TRBJ2-7; 13 bases map to TRBD2. Germline CDR1 is MNHEY and CDR2 is SVGEGT. The CDR3 spans 20 residues. With 2 bases clipped from V and 0 bases from J, the junction kept 13 bases outside the gene matches. The CDR3 spells CASSYHPGLAGLFSSYEQYF. CDR3 sequence (DNA): TGTGCCAGCAGTTACCATCCGGGACTAGCGGGGCTTTTTAGCTCCTACGAGCAGTACTTC.

The rearrangement uses TRBV9 and TRBJ2-3, with D maybe TRBD1 (6 bases). V lost 4 bases and J lost 2, with 23 bases in between. The germline V gene has CDR1 SGDLS and CDR2 YYNGEE. CDR3 length: 18 amino acids. The CDR3 here is CASSPTRDIFADTDTQYF. CDR3 nucleotides: TGTGCCAGCAGCCCGACCCGGGACATCTTTGCGGACACAGATACGCAGTATTTT.

This chain uses TRBV9 with TRBJ1-2; tentative D call: TRBD1 (5 bases). From germline, CDR1 is SGDLS and CDR2 YYNGEE. Trimming took off 2 bases at V and 4 bases at J, with 9 bases between the two ends. CDR3 length: 13 residues. CDR3 protein: CASSVGGTYGYTF. Here the CDR3 DNA reads TGTGCCAGCAGCGTGGGAGGGACCTATGGCTACACCTTC.

This clonotype was seen repeatedly, ten times or more. This CDR3 is CASSKQDNEQFF. CDR3 DNA sequence: TGTGCCAGCAGCAAACAGGACAATGAGCAGTTCTTC. The genes are TRBV6-2 or TRBV6-3 and TRBJ2-1; maybe TRBD1 (5 bases). The V end was cut by 6 bases, the J end by 5 bases, with 8 bases between. CDR1 is MNHEY, CDR2 SVGEGT, per germline. This CDR3 comprises 12 residues.

This clonotype showed up many times. This sequence joins TRBV7-2 and TRBJ2-3; D perhaps matches TRBD2 (7 bases). Per the germline V gene, CDR1 is SGHTA and CDR2 is FQGNSA. V lost 5 bases and J 8 bases, leaving 23 bases between the germline ends. This CDR3 comprises 16 residues. Written as DNA, the CDR3 is TGTGCCAGCAGCCCCAAAGGGGGGGGCCCCTCCCCTACGCAGTATTTT. This codes for CASSPKGGGPSPTQYF.

This clonotype was detected once. This could be a read error, since a much larger clone is one nucleotide away. This chain connects TRBV7-2 to TRBJ2-7, with D possibly TRBD2 on 5 matching bases. The CDR3 spans 13 residues. The germline V gene encodes CDR1 SGHTA and CDR2 FQGNSA. The CDR3 here is CASSQEGVYGQYF. In DNA, the CDR3 is TGTGCCAGCAGCCAAGAGGGCGTCTACGGGCAGTACTTC.

This clonotype was seen ten or more times. CDR3 sequence reads: CSARVYSQANEQFF. The CDR3 nucleotides are TGCAGTGCTAGAGTCTACAGTCAGGCCAATGAGCAGTTCTTC. The chain uses TRBV20-1 and TRBJ2-1; no firm D call. There are 14 residues in the CDR3. Germline V lookup: CDR1 DFQATT, CDR2 SNEGSKA (reference sequence). Trimming took 1 base from V and 6 from J, leaving 13 bases between them.